A selection of T cell receptor beta chains follows, all from one sample in a study of identical twins. MiXCR was run by TCRdb on the 5' RACE reads, yielding one entry per CDR3 protein. This sample has nearly 650,000 distinct CDR3 sequences; 7.1% occur once, and the top ten carry 1.6%. This sample also appeared in a second study, on yellow fever vaccine responses in identical twins.

Sequencing used PBMCs. The source is a woman between 18 and 29 years old in good health. Both conserved end residues are part of each CDR3. A D gene is named only where the DNA matches it firmly. Expanded clones get a size class; other rows say once, few or many, or leave the size out.

TRBV29-1	.	.	TRBJ2-3	CSVTGYTTDTQYF	TGCAGCGTCACGGGATATACCACAGATACGCAGTATTTT
TRBV7-9	many	.	TRBJ1-2	CASSLGLTANYGYTF	TGTGCCAGCAGCTTAGGGCTGACGGCTAACTATGGCTACACCTTC
TRBV20-1	.	.	TRBJ1-3	CSARDGTGPGNTIYF	TGCAGTGCTAGAGATGGAACGGGGCCTGGAAACACCATATATTTT
TRBV29-1	few	TRBD2	TRBJ2-7	CSVEILGLPGEQYF	TGCAGCGTTGAGATTCTGGGACTACCGGGCGAGCAGTACTTC
TRBV7-9	.	.	TRBJ2-3	CASSLRENTQYF	TGTGCCAGCAGCTTACGCGAGAATACGCAGTATTTT
TRBV28	many	.	TRBJ1-1	CASSHTGTLNTEAFF	TGTGCCAGCAGTCATACAGGGACCCTGAACACTGAAGCTTTCTTT
TRBV3-1	few	.	TRBJ1-1	CASSPIEGTEAFF	TGTGCCAGCAGCCCGATAGAGGGGACTGAAGCTTTCTTT
TRBV6-1	few	.	TRBJ2-3	CASTKGGETFTDTQYF	TGTGCCAGCACCAAAGGGGGGGAGACCTTCACAGATACGCAGTATTTT
TRBV5-1	many	TRBD1	TRBJ2-2	CASSPGTGGTGELFF	TGCGCCAGCAGCCCCGGGACAGGGGGCACCGGGGAGCTGTTTTTT
TRBV20-1	.	TRBD2	TRBJ2-3	CSASGLAAQQDTQYF	TGCAGTGCCTCGGGACTAGCGGCCCAACAAGATACGCAGTATTTT
TRBV12-3/TRBV12-4	many	TRBD1	TRBJ2-4	CASSLWGQAIAKNIQYF	TGTGCCAGCAGTTTATGGGGACAGGCTATAGCCAAAAACATTCAGTACTTC
TRBV5-1	.	TRBD1	TRBJ2-2	CASSLQDRGHSNTGELFF	TGCGCCAGCAGCTTACAGGACAGGGGCCATTCGAACACCGGGGAGCTGTTTTTT
TRBV7-6	few	TRBD2	TRBJ2-4	CASSLGGGSNIQYF	TGTGCCAGCAGCTTAGGGGGGGGTTCAAACATTCAGTACTTC
TRBV6-1	.	.	TRBJ2-1	CASRKWGINEQFF	TGTGCCAGCAGAAAGTGGGGAATCAATGAGCAGTTCTTC
TRBV12-3/TRBV12-4	many	.	TRBJ1-5	CASSSSDSNQPQHF	.
TRBV20-1	few	.	TRBJ2-7	CSASRAYEQYF	TGCAGTGCTTCCCGGGCCTACGAGCAGTACTTC
TRBV7-8	.	TRBD2	TRBJ2-1	CASSDRLAGYNEQFF	TGTGCCAGCAGCGACCGACTAGCGGGATACAATGAGCAGTTCTTC
TRBV28	.	.	TRBJ1-2	CASSLWETNYGYTF	TGTGCCAGCAGTTTATGGGAGACTAACTATGGCTACACCTTC
TRBV5-1	many	TRBD2	TRBJ2-1	CASQDLTGGNEQFF	TGCGCCAGCCAGGACCTGACGGGGGGCAATGAGCAGTTCTTC
TRBV12-3/TRBV12-4	many	.	TRBJ1-5	CASSFSGPNQPQHF	TGTGCCAGCAGTTTCAGTGGGCCCAATCAGCCCCAGCATTTT
TRBV14	many	.	TRBJ1-2	CASSQDLGYGYTF	TGTGCCAGCAGCCAAGATTTGGGCTATGGCTACACCTTC
TRBV12-3/TRBV12-4	many	.	TRBJ1-2	CASSFRQLYGYTF	TGTGCCAGCAGTTTCCGGCAGCTCTATGGCTACACCTTC
TRBV12-3/TRBV12-4	many	.	TRBJ1-2	CASSGGRGYTF	TGTGCCAGCAGTGGGGGGCGAGGCTACACCTTC
TRBV29-1	few	.	TRBJ1-2	CSVEDLEGGYGYTF	TGCAGCGTTGAAGATCTCGAGGGAGGGTATGGCTACACCTTC
TRBV24-1	many	.	TRBJ1-1	CATSDSGTGTVNTEAFF	TGTGCCACCAGTGATTCCGGTACCGGGACGGTGAACACTGAAGCTTTCTTT
TRBV5-1	.	.	TRBJ2-2	CASRDGANTGELFF	TGCGCCAGCAGGGACGGCGCGAACACCGGGGAGCTGTTTTTT
TRBV28	.	.	TRBJ2-7	CASSPSRGAGDYEQYF	TGTGCCAGCAGTCCTTCTAGGGGGGCAGGGGACTACGAGCAGTACTTC
TRBV6-5	.	.	TRBJ1-1	CASSSAGLNTEAFF	TGTGCCAGCAGTTCAGCGGGTTTGAACACTGAAGCTTTCTTT
TRBV24-1	many	.	TRBJ2-1	CATSDLSGTGDNEQFF	TGTGCCACCAGTGATTTATCCGGGACTGGAGACAATGAGCAGTTCTTC
TRBV5-6	many	.	TRBJ2-1	CASSSGARFIYNEQFF	TGTGCCAGCAGCTCGGGGGCCCGATTTATTTACAATGAGCAGTTCTTC
TRBV7-8	few	.	TRBJ2-3	CASSLEDSDTDTQYF	TGTGCCAGCAGCTTAGAGGACTCTGACACAGATACGCAGTATTTT
TRBV5-5	many	.	TRBJ1-1	CASSLLQANTEAFF	TGTGCCAGCAGCTTGTTACAGGCGAACACTGAAGCTTTCTTT
TRBV5-1	few	TRBD1	TRBJ2-5	CASSLGQGRAQYF	TGCGCCAGCAGCTTGGGACAGGGAAGGGCCCAGTACTTC
TRBV10-2	few	.	TRBJ1-5	CASSDGKANQPQHF	TGCGCCAGCAGTGACGGGAAAGCGAATCAGCCCCAGCATTTT
TRBV7-2	many	.	TRBJ2-7	CASSLAGRSYEQYF	TGTGCCAGCAGCCTCGCCGGCCGCTCCTACGAGCAGTACTTC
TRBV27	.	.	TRBJ1-6	CASRRQKSSYNSPLHF	TGTGCCAGCAGGAGACAGAAAAGCTCCTATAATTCACCCCTCCACTTT
TRBV7-8	few	.	TRBJ2-1	CASSPILGYNEQFF	TGTGCCAGCAGCCCCATCCTAGGATACAATGAGCAGTTCTTC
TRBV28	few	TRBD2	TRBJ2-5	CASSSDSAGLKTQYF	TGTGCCAGCAGTTCCGATTCAGCGGGGTTGAAGACCCAGTACTTC
TRBV7-3	few	.	TRBJ1-6	CASSLTSLTPLHF	TGTGCCAGCAGCTTAACAAGTCTGACACCCCTCCACTTT
TRBV21-1	many	.	TRBJ1-3	CASSKARRAGGNTIYF	TGTGCCAGCAGCAAAGCGCGGAGGGCTGGCGGAAACACCATATATTTT
TRBV7-2	few	TRBD2	TRBJ2-1	CASSSKLAGGANEQFF	TGTGCCAGCAGCTCCAAACTAGCGGGGGGGGCGAATGAGCAGTTCTTC
TRBV6-5	.	.	TRBJ1-2	CASSFRTTRLNYGYTF	TGTGCCAGCAGTTTCCGGACAACCCGACTAAACTATGGCTACACCTTC
TRBV13	once	.	TRBJ2-7	CASSLDGGPTTDEQYF	TGTGCCAGCAGCTTAGATGGGGGACCCACGACCGACGAGCAGTACTTC
TRBV15	.	TRBD1	TRBJ1-4	CATSRVTGQGNEKLFF	TGTGCCACCAGCAGAGTAACGGGACAGGGGAACGAAAAACTGTTTTTT
TRBV9	.	TRBD2	TRBJ2-1	CASSVRLAGDNEQFF	TGTGCCAGCAGCGTTCGACTAGCGGGAGACAATGAGCAGTTCTTC
TRBV6-1	.	TRBD2	TRBJ2-1	CASSLTSGYYNEQFF	TGTGCCAGCAGCCTCACTAGCGGATATTACAATGAGCAGTTCTTC
TRBV20-1	few	.	TRBJ1-1	CSATGTDVWTEAFF	TGCAGTGCCACCGGTACAGATGTCTGGACTGAAGCTTTCTTT
TRBV13	many	.	TRBJ2-7	CASSYPRGGSYEQYF	TGTGCCAGCAGCTACCCGAGGGGGGGCTCCTACGAGCAGTACTTC
TRBV12-3/TRBV12-4	.	TRBD1	TRBJ2-5	CASSLVGTGEETQYF	TGTGCCAGCAGTTTAGTCGGGACAGGGGAGGAGACCCAGTACTTC
TRBV9	many	TRBD2	TRBJ2-2	CASSVGAGVETGELFF	TGTGCCAGCAGCGTAGGAGCGGGAGTGGAAACCGGGGAGCTGTTTTTT
TRBV10-3	many	TRBD1	TRBJ2-1	CAISGGQGSYNEQFF	TGTGCCATCAGTGGAGGACAGGGTTCCTACAATGAGCAGTTCTTC
TRBV5-6	.	.	TRBJ1-1	CASSLASVTEAFF	TGTGCCAGCAGCTTGGCCTCCGTGACTGAAGCTTTCTTT
TRBV19	few	.	TRBJ2-2	CASSIKPGVNTGELFF	TGTGCCAGTAGTATAAAACCAGGGGTGAACACCGGGGAGCTGTTTTTT
TRBV12-3/TRBV12-4	many	.	TRBJ1-2	CASSSQANYGYTF	TGTGCCAGCAGTTCTCAGGCCAACTATGGCTACACCTTC
TRBV4-1	many	.	TRBJ2-3	CASSQEQTLPTQYF	TGCGCCAGCAGCCAAGAACAAACCCTCCCTACGCAGTATTTT
TRBV5-1	many	TRBD1	TRBJ2-1	CASTGTGGNEQFF	TGCGCCAGTACCGGGACAGGGGGTAATGAGCAGTTCTTC
TRBV12-3/TRBV12-4	few	TRBD2	TRBJ2-7	CASSSSGSNDEQYF	TGTGCCAGCAGTTCAAGCGGGAGTAACGACGAGCAGTACTTC